Below, 19 T cell receptor beta chains from the same sample are listed, as sequenced in a study of shared clonotypes between healthy human individuals. This table comes from immunoSEQ multiplex PCR, and its TCRdb copy is limited to in-frame clones, with some not included. The sample lists 2 million to 3 million clones, roughly 93% seen once, with 0.36% in the top ten. Sequencing was done on a sample of naive CD4+ T cells from PBMCs. Subset denoted: CD45RA+ positively selected. The receptors derive from a man aged 18 to 35 in good health. Some clones in this sample may be carry-over from other donors' samples.

The rearrangement joins TRBV5-1 to TRBJ2-5, with 8 bases fitting TRBD1. The CDR3 is 15 amino acids. Trimming took 0 bases from V and 4 from J; bases not matched to a gene: 5. CDR1 is SGHRS, CDR2 YFSETQ, per germline. The CDR3 sequence: CASSLVQGVGETQYF. In nucleotides, the CDR3 is TGCGCCAGCAGCTTGGTACAGGGGGTCGGAGAGACCCAGTACTTC. Complete variable domain (other parts from reference TRBV5-1 and TRBJ2-5): KAGVTQTPRYLIKTRGQQVTLSCSPISGHRSVSWYQQTPGQGLQFLFEYFSETQRNKGNFPGRFSGRQFSNSRSEMNVSTLELGDSALYLCASSLVQGVGETQYFGPGTRLLVL.

The chain couples TRBV23-1 to TRBJ2-1; 8 positions agree with TRBD1. TRBV23-1 is labeled an ORF, and its function is uncertain. Losses at the gene ends were 2 bases for V and 4 bases for J; bases not matched to a gene: 7. This CDR3 is 16 amino acids long. The CDR3 DNA is TGCGCCAGCAGTCAAAAAGGACAGGGCGCATACAATGAGCAGTTCTTC. Encoded protein: CASSQKGQGAYNEQFF.

This clone was detected once. The rearrangement links TRBV6-4 to TRBJ2-3; 8 nucleotides align to TRBD1. Losses at the gene ends were 6 bases for V and 4 bases for J; bases not matched to a gene: 3. Germline CDR1 is MRHNA and CDR2 is SNTAGT. The CDR3 length is 13 residues. The CDR3 DNA is TGTGCCAGCAGACAACAGGGGGCAGATACGCAGTATTTT. It is translated as CASRQQGADTQYF.

V usage is TRBV7-8 and J usage is TRBJ1-1; TRBD1 aligns across 12 bases. The germline CDR1 and CDR2 sequences are SGHVS and FQNEAQ. Losses at the gene ends were 4 bases for V and 1 base for J; bases not matched to a gene: 10. The CDR3 loop spans 18 amino acids. Here the CDR3 reads CASSWGRGTGGQNTEAFF. CDR3 bases: TGTGCCAGCAGCTGGGGAAGGGGGACAGGGGGCCAGAACACTGAAGCTTTCTTT.

The chain uses TRBV9 and TRBJ1-2; D is ambiguous. Trimming left V 7 bases short and J 8 bases short, with 15 bases between. The CDR3 runs to 12 residues. Germline assignment: CDR1 SGDLS and CDR2 YYNGEE. CDR3 DNA sequence: TGTGCCAGCGCGGTCCCCCCTTGGGGCTACACCTTC. It yields the protein CASAVPPWGYTF.

This clone was seen once. This rearrangement joins TRBV10-3 to TRBJ1-1; 7 bases agree with TRBD1. This CDR3 comprises 15 residues. With 3 bases clipped from V and 2 bases from J, the junction kept 6 bases outside the gene matches. From germline, CDR1 is ENHRY and CDR2 SYGVKD. DNA for the CDR3: TGTGCCATCAGTGAACCCCGACAGGGAAACACTGAAGCTTTCTTT. This gives the protein CAISEPRQGNTEAFF.

The chain links TRBV30 to TRBJ1-2; D gene ambiguous. Germline V gives CDR1 GTSNPN, CDR2 SVGIG (reference sequence). V was pared by 2 bases and J by 8 bases, with 15 bases between. CDR3 length: 13 amino acids. CDR3: CAWSPGRPSGYTF. CDR3 bases: TGTGCCTGGAGTCCCGGCAGACCTAGCGGCTACACCTTC.

The V gene is TRBV5-4, the J gene TRBJ2-2; 8 bases map to TRBD1. The CDR3 totals 15 residues. Germline CDR1 SGHNT, CDR2 YYREEE (reference sequence). Trimming removed 4 bases from V and 6 bases from J; junction bases left unmatched: 8. In nucleotides, the CDR3 is TGTGCCAGCAGCCCCTTAGGACAGGGTGCCGGGGAGCTGTTTTTT. This sequence encodes CASSPLGQGAGELFF. The full variable domain, rest sourced from reference TRBV5-4 and TRBJ2-2, is ETGVTQSPTHLIKTRGQQVTLRCSSQSGHNTVSWYQQALGQGPQFIFQYYREEENGRGNFPPRFSGLQFPNYSSELNVNALELDDSALYLCASSPLGQGAGELFFGEGSRLTVL.

The chain has TRBV28 and TRBJ2-1; 12 bases are shared with TRBD2. The CDR3 spans 16 residues. CDR1 MDHEN and CDR2 SYDVKM come from the germline V gene. Trimming took 7 bases from V and 4 from J; bases not matched to a gene: 8. CDR3 residues: CASTIRGTSGYNEQFF. The CDR3 bases are TGTGCCAGCACCATAAGAGGGACTAGCGGGTACAATGAGCAGTTCTTC.

This chain uses TRBV15 with TRBJ2-4, with D possibly being TRBD1 or TRBD2 (5 bases each). Germline V gene sequence: CDR1 LNHNV, CDR2 YYDKDF (reference sequence). Trimming removed 3 bases at V and 0 bases at J, with 12 bases between. The CDR3 runs 16 residues. The CDR3 here is CATSSRDVLAKNIQYF. The CDR3 DNA follows: TGTGCCACCAGCAGCCGGGACGTCTTAGCCAAAAACATTCAGTACTTC.

This chain joins TRBV27 and TRBJ2-3; D is possibly TRBD1 or TRBD2 (5 bases each). Trimming cost V 7 bases and J 4 bases, with 18 bases left between them. In germline, CDR1 is MNHEY, CDR2 SMNVEV (reference sequence). This CDR3 is 15 amino acids long. The CDR3 is CASTPIAWGPDTQYF. The CDR3, as DNA: TGTGCCAGCACCCCAATCGCCTGGGGACCAGATACGCAGTATTTT.

With regard to this clone: The sample holds other DNA sequences that translate to the same CDR3. The chain is built from TRBV5-1 and TRBJ2-7; D is unresolved. Germline values: CDR1 SGHRS, CDR2 YFSETQ. There are 14 residues in the CDR3. The germline V and J ends were trimmed by 0 bases and 0 bases, with 7 bases remaining between them. CDR3 DNA sequence: TGCGCCAGCAGCTTGGGGGCAGCCTCCTACGAGCAGTACTTC. The encoded protein is CASSLGAASYEQYF.

This CDR3 reads CASSLFSGSMKDTQYF. Here the CDR3 DNA reads TGTGCCAGCAGCTTGTTCAGCGGGAGCATGAAAGATACGCAGTATTTT. The chain recombines TRBV5-5 with TRBJ2-3; TRBD2 matches 8 bases. The germline V gene has CDR1 SGHKS and CDR2 YYEKEE (reference sequence). The CDR3 loop spans 16 amino acids. Unmatched junction bases numbered 9, after V lost 1 base and J lost 5 bases.

This chain links TRBV11-2 with TRBJ2-3; TRBD1 matches at 8 bases. Looked up from germline, CDR1 is SGHAT and CDR2 is FQNNGV. The CDR3 spans 15 residues. Losses at the gene ends were 1 base for V and 1 base for J; bases not matched to a gene: 1. The CDR3 nucleotides read TGTGCCAGCAGCTTAGCCAGGGGGCGCACAGATACGCAGTATTTT. Protein sequence: CASSLARGRTDTQYF.

V is TRBV2 and J is TRBJ2-3; maybe TRBD1 (5 bases). The germline V gene has CDR1 SNHLY and CDR2 FYNNEI. This CDR3 is built from 14 residues. V lost 3 bases and J 3 bases, leaving 10 bases between the germline ends. In DNA form, the CDR3 reads TGTGCCAGCAGTGAGGTCAGGGTGACAGATACGCAGTATTTT. Encoded protein: CASSEVRVTDTQYF.

The chain uses TRBV9 and TRBJ2-3, with D perhaps matching TRBD1 (5 bases). The germline V gene has CDR1 SGDLS and CDR2 YYNGEE. The CDR3 is 16 residues long. V lost 0 bases to trimming and J lost 1 base, with 12 bases between them. Here the CDR3 DNA reads TGTGCCAGCAGCGTAGAAGGGGTAGGTGGCACAGATACGCAGTATTTT. As protein: CASSVEGVGGTDTQYF.

The table lists this clone with a count of one. The chain carries TRBV6-1 and TRBJ2-6, with a tentative D call TRBD1 (5 bases). Trimming took 1 base from V and 3 from J, leaving 7 bases between them. The CDR3 is 15 amino acids. Germline-derived CDR1 and CDR2 are MNHNS and SASEGT. CDR3 residues: CASSEVRGGANVLTF. The CDR3 nucleotides are TGTGCCAGCAGTGAAGTAAGGGGTGGGGCCAACGTCCTGACTTTC.

J is TRBJ2-2 and V is TRBV7-2, with D perhaps matching TRBD2 (6 bases). The V and J ends lost 5 bases and 4 bases respectively, with 17 bases between them. Per germline, CDR1 SGHTA and CDR2 FQGNSA. CDR3 length: 16 amino acids. The CDR3 region has the DNA TGTGCCAGCAGCCTAAGGATAGCGGTCATCACCGGGGAGCTGTTTTTT. It translates to CASSLRIAVITGELFF.

The gene calls are TRBV2 and TRBJ1-1; D not resolved. In germline, CDR1 is SNHLY, CDR2 FYNNEI. CDR3 length: 12 amino acids. The germline V and J ends were trimmed by 5 bases and 5 bases, with 9 bases remaining between them. Written as DNA, the CDR3 is TGTGCCAGCAGTCGGTGGCCGACTGAAGCTTTCTTT. Its protein product is CASSRWPTEAFF.